This T cell receptor (beta chain) comes out of a study of T cell repertoires in cytomegalovirus infection (dated by TCRdb to between 2018 and 2020). In terms of the full investigation: Recently identified HLA-C-restricted CMV epitopes, whose presentation resists viral immunomodulation, were targeted by peptide stimulations together with well-studied HLA-B-restricted epitopes. Because public TCR beta signatures pointed to carriage of CMV infection together with the matching HLA type, the HLA type of each donor mattered for the analysis.

In the paper's terms, the treatment or condition label means: in vitro stimulation with specific CMV peptide epitopes to enrich CMV-specific T cells. Findings and caveats that apply to the study as a whole: The ex vivo response was dominated by HLA-C-restricted CMV-specific TCR beta clonotypes, and the single most frequent clonotype in two of eight donors was supplied by these HLA-C-restricted clonotypes. Cumulative frequency of public TCR beta family members discriminated carriers of CMV infection plus the relevant HLA type in this cohort and an independent roughly 350-donor cohort.

Taken from the germline V gene (reference sequence), the CDR1 and CDR2 loops are MNHEY and SMNVEV. From its cysteine to its phenylalanine, the CDR3 spans 15 amino acids. Only the CDR3 DNA is retained, 45 bases long and in frame from the first base. Cut back by 3 bases and 10 bases, the V and J ends lie 16 bases apart. This clonotype has just a few counts. Its antigen specificity is not known. The input lacks base qualities; no much larger clone sits a single base away. Sequencing instrument: Illumina HiSeq 1500. The public reads were reprocessed in TCRdb via fastp at Q25 and MiXCR, keeping in-frame beta chains. Here each entry gathers all rows of one CDR3 protein and keeps the most common genes and DNA. The sample table lists 250,000 to 300,000 distinct CDR3 sequences, less than 25% of them with a count of one. Around 20% of the sample comes from the top ten.

In this chain, TRBV27 is recombined with TRBJ1-6; TRBD1 could be the D gene, as 5 bases match. This receptor was obtained from a human donor in good health (CMV status not recorded). Some clones in this sample may be carry-over from other donors' samples. Specimen: cultured PBMCs, collected from culture after CMV antigen stimulation. In nucleotides, the sequence is TGTGCCAGCAGTTTTGATGAGGGGATTCGGTCACCCCTCCACTTT. The encoded protein is CASSFDEGIRSPLHF.